This TCR beta chain was observed in a study of graft-versus-host responses after intestinal transplantation. Across the study: Recipients had transplants, and these were multivisceral, liver-intestinal, or isolated intestinal. The recipients all started with anti-thymocyte globulin induction and then took tacrolimus and steroids for around three years.

Processing of graft tissue released intraepithelial and lamina propria lymphocytes. Details on this clone: Antigen unknown.

General study points: Early post-transplant HvG declines showed an association with peak circulating GvH clone levels. Recipient-marrow GvH clones were detected, some having first appeared in ileum or blood.

Profiling relied on immunoSEQ multiplex PCR, and the TCRdb table lists in-frame clones only, not all of them. The table shows 4,000 to 5,000 clones, with over 60% occurring only once. The germline V gene has CDR1 WSHSY and CDR2 SAAADI. CDR3 length: 13 residues. The V end was cut by 4 bases, the J end by 5 bases, with 9 bases between. The specimen comprised ileum tissue, sampled about 130 days after intestinal transplantation. The clonotype originates from a human patient who received an intestinal transplant, so some T cells may come from the graft donor. This chain links TRBV10-2 with TRBJ1-5, with D unresolved. CDR3 sequence reads: CASSGVGDQPQHF. DNA of the CDR3: TGCGCCAGCAGTGGGGTTGGGGATCAGCCCCAGCATTTT.